The 2 T cell receptor beta chains given below trace back to one sample, sequenced in a study of spatial heterogeneity in lung cancer. Time point denoted: blood at routine non-recurrence follow-up after resection. TCRdb re-derived calls from the 5' RACE reads in MiXCR, one entry per CDR3 protein. This table has fewer than 150,000 distinct CDR3 sequences, approximately 10% appearing once. This specimen consisted of PBMCs, obtained at follow-up. The receptors were gathered from a female donor with early-stage non-small cell lung cancer.

The sample holds a few counts of this clonotype. The rearrangement links TRBV11-2 to TRBJ2-6; perhaps TRBD1 as D (6 bases). V was shortened by 1 base and J by 4 bases, with 17 bases between the two germline ends. The CDR3 is 18 residues long. CDR1 and CDR2 (germline): SGHAT, FQNNGV. In DNA, the CDR3 is TGTGCCAGCAGCTTAGGAGCATCTGGGGGCGGCGGGGCCAACGTCCTGACTTTC. Protein sequence: CASSLGASGGGGANVLTF.

The rearrangement uses TRBV7-2 and TRBJ2-4; tentative D call: TRBD2 (5 bases). The CDR3 runs to 16 residues. Trimming pared 3 bases from V and 0 bases from J, leaving 12 bases between. CDR1 and CDR2 (germline): SGHTA, FQGNSA. CDR3 amino acids: CASSFSGVLAKNIQYF. The CDR3, as DNA: TGTGCCAGCAGCTTTTCCGGGGTTCTAGCCAAAAACATTCAGTACTTC.